These 9 T cell receptor beta chains were sequenced from one sample in a study of CD8 T cells in ankylosing spondylitis. Whole-study findings and limits: Seven to nine highly homologous variants made up a TCR beta motif, and this motif appeared characteristic of ankylosing spondylitis blood.

TCRdb used MiXCR to reprocess the 5' RACE reads, holding one entry per CDR3 protein. The data hold more than 400,000 distinct CDR3 sequences, with roughly 5.2% observed a single time. These TCRs are of unknown antigen specificity. Sequencing was performed on blood, either unsorted or a sorted T cell fraction (not recorded which). The receptors here all came from a male donor with ankylosing spondylitis.

The chain uses TRBV29-1 and TRBJ1-2, with D perhaps TRBD1 (5 bases). The CDR3 is 12 amino acids. V dropped 0 bases and J dropped 7 bases, with 9 bases sitting between them. Germline V gene data show CDR1 as SQVTM and CDR2 as ANQGSEA. CDR3: CSVEEGAIGYTF. As DNA, the CDR3 is TGCAGCGTTGAAGAAGGGGCTATTGGCTACACCTTC. The full variable domain, in which reference TRBV29-1 and TRBJ1-2 provide the parts outside the CDR3, is SAVISQKPSRDICQRGTSLTIQCQVDSQVTMMFWYRQQPGQSLTLIATANQGSEATYESGFVIDKFPISRPNLTFSTLTVSNMSPEDSSIYLCSVEEGAIGYTFGSGTRLTVV.

This clonotype was seen only a few times. Since a much larger clone is just one base distant, this may be a read error. The chain recombines TRBV4-3 with TRBJ1-5, with 9 bases aligning to TRBD1. Germline-derived CDR1 and CDR2 are LGHNA and YSLEER. With V trimmed by 0 bases and J by 5 bases, 2 bases remained unmatched. The length of the CDR3 is 15 residues. CDR3 loop: CASSQDGTGHQPQHF. As DNA, the CDR3 is TGCGCCAGCAGCCAAGATGGGACAGGGCATCAGCCCCAGCATTTT.

This clonotype was seen a few times. The chain uses TRBV3-1 and TRBJ1-4; TRBD1 might be the D (6 bases). Germline assignment: CDR1 LGHDT and CDR2 YNNKEL (reference sequence). The V gene lost 3 bases and the J gene lost 7 bases, with 6 bases spanning the gap. This CDR3 has 12 residues. In DNA form, the CDR3 reads TGTGCCAGCAGCCAGGACAGTGAAAAACTGTTTTTT. Protein: CASSQDSEKLFF.

This clonotype was detected ten times or more. The chain employs TRBV6-1 and TRBJ2-2, with D possibly being TRBD1 (5 bases). The CDR3 is 15 residues long. Trimming took off 4 bases at V and 1 base at J, with 10 bases between the two ends. From germline, CDR1 is MNHNS and CDR2 SASEGT. CDR3 sequence: CASSVEQVNTGELFF. The CDR3 coding sequence is TGTGCCAGCAGTGTAGAACAGGTGAACACCGGGGAGCTGTTTTTT.

The sample holds a few counts of this clonotype. V usage is TRBV4-3 and J usage is TRBJ2-2; D call uncertain. The germline V gene encodes CDR1 LGHNA and CDR2 YSLEER. This CDR3 is built from 15 residues. V was trimmed by 4 bases and J by 1 base, leaving 10 bases between them. CDR3 in amino acids: CASSRQARNTGELFF. The CDR3 DNA sequence: TGCGCCAGCAGCCGGCAGGCAAGGAACACCGGGGAGCTGTTTTTT.

This clonotype was observed at least ten times. The V gene is TRBV9, the J gene TRBJ1-1, with D perhaps matching TRBD1 (6 bases). Trimming stripped 0 bases from V and 3 bases from J, with 9 bases between. The length of the CDR3 is 14 residues. Germline V gene sequence: CDR1 SGDLS, CDR2 YYNGEE. DNA for the CDR3: TGTGCCAGCAGCGTAGAGGACAGCTACACTGAAGCTTTCTTT. It yields the protein CASSVEDSYTEAFF.

This clonotype was counted at least ten times. The CDR3 here is CSARDLLAAPTDTQYF. The DNA for the CDR3 is TGCAGTGCTAGAGATCTGTTAGCGGCACCCACAGATACGCAGTATTTT. The chain combines TRBV20-1 with TRBJ2-3; tentatively, D is TRBD2 (6 bases). Trimming stripped 0 bases from V and 2 bases from J, with 15 bases between. The CDR3 length is 16 residues. Germline-derived CDR1 and CDR2 are DFQATT and SNEGSKA (reference sequence).

In the case of this clonotype: Possible read error: a much larger clone is one base away. The gene calls are TRBV5-1 and TRBJ2-1; 10 bases agree with TRBD2. The CDR3 sequence is 15 residues long. Germline CDR1 reads SGHRS; CDR2 reads YFSETQ. The CDR3 DNA reads TGCGCCAACAGCTTGGGTTCTAGCGGGGGCAATGAGCAGTTCTTC. Amino acid sequence: CANSLGSSGGNEQFF.

The CDR3 reads CATRLSGSSTDTQYF. CDR3 DNA sequence: TGTGCCACACGTCTCAGCGGGTCTAGCACAGATACGCAGTATTTT. V gene TRBV14 combines with J gene TRBJ2-3, with a possible D match to TRBD2 (6 bases). Trimming shortened V by 10 bases and J by 0 bases, and 17 bases separated the two germline ends. Looked up from germline, CDR1 is SGHDN and CDR2 is FVKESK. This CDR3 has 15 residues.